The rows below give T cell receptor beta chains drawn from one sample of a study of T cell responses to AZD1222 COVID-19 vaccine. Sequenced by immunoSEQ multiplex PCR; TCRdb stores in-frame clones only, minus some. The sample shows about 150,000 clones, about 90% of them seen only once. The sequencing used peripheral blood, collected 28 days after the second dose of the MenACWY control vaccine. All receptors derive from an adult who received the MenACWY meningococcal vaccine as a control. Each CDR3 is given with its conserved first and last residue. Part of the rows lack a size; the others show once, few, many or a class for expanded clones.

- TRBV15 CATSTGQGRGGLFF
- TRBV19 CASSVARNSPLHF
- TRBV7-8 CASSLAGQGNSPLHF
- TRBV2 CASSVTSGTPTDTQYF
- TRBV7-3 CASSPDYNEQFF
- TRBV6-1 CASSEVEWGRETQYF
- TRBV10-3 CAISEFEGQNTEAFF
- TRBV28 CASSLSDNTIYF
- TRBV7-8 CASSQSPGQVSGEQYF
once TRBV18 CASSPPSGESYNEQFF
- TRBV6-1 CASSELNPGSGGANVLTF
- TRBV19 CASSIVRGTYLNEQFF
- TRBV28 CASGAFLNEQYF
- TRBV2 CASSVTVYEQYF
- TRBV19 CASSQDRGLQETQYF
- TRBV9 CASSVEDGLSGETQYF
- TRBV11-2 CASSLGVLGPGELFF
- TRBV5-1 CASTAGTSYNEQFF
- TRBV21-1 CASSKGAPLGQESSGANVLTF
- TRBV12-3/TRBV12-4 CASGAGGQGGYTF
- TRBV4-3 CASSQGTGGSYEQYF
- TRBV5-1 CASSQTTRTTGELFF
- TRBV5-6 CASSPVGTGVGELFF
- TRBV5-4 CASSWGQGRGQETQYF
- TRBV7-8 CASSLEPRPLGYGYTF
- TRBV7-8 CASSWTGVNYGYTF
- TRBV7-8 CASSLDRVETQYF